This T cell receptor beta chain came from a study of blood T cell repertoires in COVID-19. Study-level background: T cells, B-cell-depleted T cells, or PBMCs provided the cDNA or gDNA that served as material.

Per the study methods: How many nucleated cells were present was estimated from reference gene primer amplification. TCRdb keeps only in-frame clones here, not all; method: immunoSEQ multiplex PCR. That table supplies the V and J calls and clone size; D and trimming were determined from the DNA. Of over 85,000 clones in the sample, under 85% are singletons; the top ten hold around 2.1%. The V end lost 2 bases, the J end lost 1 base, and 12 bases lay between the germline ends. The CDR3 has 16 residues. Germline V gives CDR1 SGHRS, CDR2 YFSETQ. V and J are TRBV5-1 and TRBJ1-4, with a possible D match to TRBD1 (5 bases). This TCR was sampled from a woman in her seventies with acute or convalescent COVID-19. Sequenced material: peripheral blood. The DNA for the CDR3 is TGCGCCAGCAGCTTACAAGGGGTTGAAACTAATGAAAAACTGTTTTTT. Its translation: CASSLQGVETNEKLFF.